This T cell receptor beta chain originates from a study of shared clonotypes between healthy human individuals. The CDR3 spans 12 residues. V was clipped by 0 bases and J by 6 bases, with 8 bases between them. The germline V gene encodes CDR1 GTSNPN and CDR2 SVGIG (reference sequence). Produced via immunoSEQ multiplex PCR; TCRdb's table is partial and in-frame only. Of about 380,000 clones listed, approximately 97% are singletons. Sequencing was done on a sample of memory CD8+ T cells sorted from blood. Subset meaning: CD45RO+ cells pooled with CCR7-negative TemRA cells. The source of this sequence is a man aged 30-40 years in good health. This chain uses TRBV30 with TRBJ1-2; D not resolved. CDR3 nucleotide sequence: TGTGCCTGGAGTGTTGGAGGGAATGGCTACACCTTC. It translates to CAWSVGGNGYTF.